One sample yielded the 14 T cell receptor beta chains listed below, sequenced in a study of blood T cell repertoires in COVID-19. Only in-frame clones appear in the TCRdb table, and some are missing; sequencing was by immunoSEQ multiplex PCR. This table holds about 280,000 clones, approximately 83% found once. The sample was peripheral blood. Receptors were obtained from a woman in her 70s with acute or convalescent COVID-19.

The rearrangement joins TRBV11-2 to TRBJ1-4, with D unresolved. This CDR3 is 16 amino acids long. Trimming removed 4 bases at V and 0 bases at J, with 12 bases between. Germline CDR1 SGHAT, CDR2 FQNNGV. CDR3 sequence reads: CASSYSWAATNEKLFF. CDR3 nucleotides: TGTGCCAGCAGCTACTCGTGGGCAGCAACTAATGAAAAACTGTTTTTT.

The CDR3 region has the DNA TGTGCCAGCAGCTCGCCAGGGGCAACTAATGAAAAACTGTTTTTT. As protein: CASSSPGATNEKLFF. The V call is TRBV7-9, the J call TRBJ1-4, with D perhaps TRBD1 (6 bases). Trimming took off 4 bases at V and 0 bases at J, with 9 bases between the two ends. The CDR3 sequence is 15 residues long. CDR1 and CDR2 (germline): SEHNR, FQNEAQ (reference sequence). Full variable domain (missing parts from reference TRBV7-9 and TRBJ1-4): DTGVSQNPRHKITKRGQNVTFRCDPISEHNRLYWYRQTLGQGPEFLTYFQNEAQLEKSRLLSDRFSAERPKGSFSTLEIQRTEQGDSAMYLCASSSPGATNEKLFFGSGTQLSVL.

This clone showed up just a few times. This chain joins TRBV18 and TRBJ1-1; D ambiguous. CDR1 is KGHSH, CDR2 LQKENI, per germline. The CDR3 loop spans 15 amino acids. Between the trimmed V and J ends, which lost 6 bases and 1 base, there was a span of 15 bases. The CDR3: CASSPTVGGNTEAFF. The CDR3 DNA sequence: TGTGCCAGCTCCCCAACGGTTGGCGGGAACACTGAAGCTTTCTTT.

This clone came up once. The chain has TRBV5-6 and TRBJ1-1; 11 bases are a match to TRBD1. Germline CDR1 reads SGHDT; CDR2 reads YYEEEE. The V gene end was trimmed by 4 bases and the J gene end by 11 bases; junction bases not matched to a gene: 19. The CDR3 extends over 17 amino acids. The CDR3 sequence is CASSTGQGALAGRSAFF. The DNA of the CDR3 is TGTGCCAGCAGCACCGGACAGGGGGCTCTTGCGGGACGTTCGGCTTTCTTT.

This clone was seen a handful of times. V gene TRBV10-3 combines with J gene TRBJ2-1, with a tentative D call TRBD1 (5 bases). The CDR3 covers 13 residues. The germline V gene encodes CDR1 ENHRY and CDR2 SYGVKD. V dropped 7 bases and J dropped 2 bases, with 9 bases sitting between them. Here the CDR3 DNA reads TGTGCCATCAATCAGGGAACCTACAATGAGCAGTTCTTC. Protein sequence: CAINQGTYNEQFF.

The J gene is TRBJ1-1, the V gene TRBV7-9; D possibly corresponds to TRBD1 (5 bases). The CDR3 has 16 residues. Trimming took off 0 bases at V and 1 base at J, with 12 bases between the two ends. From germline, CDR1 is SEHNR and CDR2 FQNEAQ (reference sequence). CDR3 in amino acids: CASSLARWQGNTEAFF. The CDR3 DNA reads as TGTGCCAGCAGCTTAGCGCGGTGGCAGGGGAACACTGAAGCTTTCTTT.

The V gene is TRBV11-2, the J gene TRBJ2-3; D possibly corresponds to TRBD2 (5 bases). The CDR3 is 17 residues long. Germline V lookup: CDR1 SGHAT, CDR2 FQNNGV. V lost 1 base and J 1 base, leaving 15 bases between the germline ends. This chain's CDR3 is CASSLVSASYGTDTQYF. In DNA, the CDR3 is TGTGCCAGCAGCTTAGTCTCCGCTAGCTACGGCACAGATACGCAGTATTTT.

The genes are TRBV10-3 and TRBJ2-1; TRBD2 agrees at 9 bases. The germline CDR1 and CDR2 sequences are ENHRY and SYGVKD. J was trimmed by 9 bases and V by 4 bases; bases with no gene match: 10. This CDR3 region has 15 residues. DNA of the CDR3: TGTGCCATCAGTGGTCGGCGGGGGGGCCTGGTTGAGCAGTTCTTC. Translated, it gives CAISGRRGGLVEQFF.

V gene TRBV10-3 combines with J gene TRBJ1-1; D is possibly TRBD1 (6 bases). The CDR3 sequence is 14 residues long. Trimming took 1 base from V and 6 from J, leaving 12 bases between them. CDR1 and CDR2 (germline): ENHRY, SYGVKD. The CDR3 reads CAISELAGGPEAFF. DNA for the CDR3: TGTGCCATCAGTGAGTTAGCGGGGGGGCCTGAAGCTTTCTTT.

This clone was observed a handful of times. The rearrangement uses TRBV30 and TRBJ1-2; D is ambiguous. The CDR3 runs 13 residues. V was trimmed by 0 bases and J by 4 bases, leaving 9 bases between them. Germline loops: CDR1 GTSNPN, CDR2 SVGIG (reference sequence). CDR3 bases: TGTGCCTGGAGTGTAATGCGCGGCTATGGCTACACCTTC. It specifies CAWSVMRGYGYTF.

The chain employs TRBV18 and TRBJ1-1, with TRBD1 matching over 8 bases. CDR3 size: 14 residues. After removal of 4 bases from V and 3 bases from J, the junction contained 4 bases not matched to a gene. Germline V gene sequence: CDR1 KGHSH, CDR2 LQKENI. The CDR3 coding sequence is TGTGCCAGCTCACTAACGACAGGGGACACTGAAGCTTTCTTT. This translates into CASSLTTGDTEAFF.

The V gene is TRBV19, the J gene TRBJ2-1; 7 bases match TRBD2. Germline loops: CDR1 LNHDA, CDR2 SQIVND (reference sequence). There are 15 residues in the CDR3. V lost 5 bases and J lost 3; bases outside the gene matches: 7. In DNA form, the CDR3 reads TGTGCCAGTAGTTGGGCGGGAGACAGCTACAATGAGCAGTTCTTC. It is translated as CASSWAGDSYNEQFF.

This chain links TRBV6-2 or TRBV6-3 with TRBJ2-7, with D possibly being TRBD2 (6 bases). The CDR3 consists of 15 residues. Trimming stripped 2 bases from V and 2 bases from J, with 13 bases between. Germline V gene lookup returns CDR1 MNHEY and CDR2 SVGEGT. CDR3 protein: CASSYVRTMPYEQYF. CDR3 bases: TGTGCCAGCAGTTACGTGCGGACTATGCCCTACGAGCAGTACTTC.

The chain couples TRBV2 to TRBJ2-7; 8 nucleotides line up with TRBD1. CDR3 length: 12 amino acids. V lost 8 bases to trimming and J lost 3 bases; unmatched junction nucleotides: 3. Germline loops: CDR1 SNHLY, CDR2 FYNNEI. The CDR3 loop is CASQGANYEQYF. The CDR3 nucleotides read TGTGCCAGCCAGGGGGCTAACTACGAGCAGTACTTC.